Presented here are 10 T cell receptor beta chains from one specimen sequenced in a study of Ad26.COV2.S vaccination and SARS-CoV-2 variants. Sequencing used immunoSEQ multiplex PCR; TCRdb keeps in-frame clones, though not all of them. The sample has 300,000 to 500,000 clones; around nine tenths are singletons. The treatment here: around 19 received Ad26.COV2.S at low or high dose, single or two shots; roughly five received placebo; per-sample allocation not given. Day 63 after the first injection of vaccine or placebo was the sampling time. Sequenced here: peripheral blood, sampled in a trial of Ad26.COV2.S vaccine versus placebo. These receptors originate from a person between 18 and 59 years old who received the Ad26.COV2.S COVID-19 vaccine or a placebo.

The chain combines TRBV19 with TRBJ1-1; no clear D. CDR1 LNHDA and CDR2 SQIVND come from the germline V gene (reference sequence). The length of the CDR3 is 13 residues. The germline V and J ends were trimmed by 5 bases and 3 bases, with 10 bases remaining between them. The CDR3 region has the DNA TGTGCCAGTAGTTTTCCGCCTTACACTGAAGCTTTCTTT. Protein product: CASSFPPYTEAFF.

The chain uses TRBV7-6 and TRBJ1-5, with D uncertain. Germline loops: CDR1 SGHVS, CDR2 FNYEAQ. V was cut by 4 bases and J by 4 bases, with 14 bases left in between. CDR3 length: 15 amino acids. The CDR3 reads CASSSSPGGNQPQHF. Written as DNA, the CDR3 is TGTGCCAGCAGCTCCTCACCGGGAGGGAATCAGCCCCAGCATTTT.

The V gene is TRBV18, the J gene TRBJ1-1; the D gene is possibly TRBD1 (5 bases). Trimming removed 2 bases from V and 1 base from J, with 11 bases in between. Looked up from germline, CDR1 is KGHSH and CDR2 is LQKENI. The CDR3 covers 15 residues. Written as DNA, the CDR3 is TGTGCCAGCTCACCAGGAGGGGAGGAGAACACTGAAGCTTTCTTT. This encodes CASSPGGEENTEAFF.

This clone showed up just once. This rearrangement joins TRBV18 to TRBJ2-3, with TRBD1 matching over 9 bases. This CDR3 has 15 amino acids. J was trimmed by 5 bases and V by 3 bases; bases with no gene match: 6. Germline CDR1 and CDR2: KGHSH and LQKENI. The CDR3 here is CASSPWTGVKDTQYF. As DNA, the CDR3 is TGTGCCAGCTCACCCTGGACAGGGGTGAAAGATACGCAGTATTTT.

The chain links TRBV12-3 or TRBV12-4 to TRBJ1-5, with a tentative D call TRBD1 (5 bases). V was trimmed by 10 bases and J by 2 bases, leaving 12 bases between them. The CDR3 contains 13 residues. The CDR3 loop reads CATGRGGNQPQHF. CDR3 coding DNA: TGTGCCACTGGGAGAGGGGGCAATCAGCCCCAGCATTTT.

The V call is TRBV5-1, the J call TRBJ2-1; 14 positions agree with TRBD2. V trimming: 4 bases; J trimming: 9 bases; junction bases outside the gene matches: 6. CDR1 and CDR2 (germline): SGHRS, YFSETQ. This CDR3 is built from 15 residues. For the CDR3, the DNA is TGCGCCAGCAGCCCGGGACTAGCGGGGGTTACTGAGCAGTTCTTC. Amino acid sequence: CASSPGLAGVTEQFF.

The chain couples TRBV5-6 to TRBJ2-7; maybe TRBD2 (6 bases). V lost 3 bases and J lost 4, with 17 bases in between. The CDR3 consists of 15 residues. The germline V gene has CDR1 SGHDT and CDR2 YYEEEE. CDR3 sequence (DNA): TGTGCCAGCAGCTCGGCGGGGACGGTCCCATACGAGCAGTACTTC. Translated, it gives CASSSAGTVPYEQYF. The variable domain in full, completed from reference TRBV5-6 and TRBJ2-7, reads DAGVTQSPTHLIKTRGQQVTLRCSPKSGHDTVSWYQQALGQGPQFIFQYYEEEERQRGNFPDRFSGHQFPNYSSELNVNALLLGDSALYLCASSSAGTVPYEQYFGPGTRLTVT.

The chain joins TRBV5-3 to TRBJ2-5, with 7 bases matching TRBD2. TRBV5-3 is given ORF status, its function remaining uncertain. Trimming took 0 bases from V and 0 from J; bases not matched to a gene: 14. The CDR3 is 19 amino acids. The CDR3 spells CARSLVNIAGLAHQETQYF. CDR3 nucleotide sequence: TGTGCCAGAAGCTTGGTGAATATAGCGGGCCTAGCCCACCAAGAGACCCAGTACTTC.

The rearrangement links TRBV16 to TRBJ1-1, with D perhaps matching TRBD1 (5 bases). Germline V lookup: CDR1 KGHSY, CDR2 FQNENV. The CDR3 loop spans 14 amino acids. V lost 2 bases and J 6 bases, leaving 13 bases between the germline ends. The CDR3 reads CASSQTGRGAEAFF. The CDR3 region has the DNA TGTGCCAGCAGCCAAACCGGACGGGGGGCTGAAGCTTTCTTT.

As for this clone: The sample contains more than one DNA sequence encoding this CDR3. The chain links TRBV27 to TRBJ2-7; TRBD1 might be the D (5 bases). Germline CDR1 MNHEY, CDR2 SMNVEV (reference sequence). V was trimmed by 0 bases and J by 1 base, leaving 13 bases between them. This CDR3 is 16 amino acids long. CDR3 sequence reads: CASSLSLKGSSYEQYF. The CDR3 DNA reads TGTGCCAGCAGTTTATCGCTTAAGGGGTCATCCTACGAGCAGTACTTC.